This is a list of T cell receptor beta chains from one sample in a study of glioma-infiltrating T cells after dendritic cell vaccination. Sequencing used immunoSEQ multiplex PCR; TCRdb keeps in-frame clones, though not all of them. The sample has some 73,000 clones, roughly 82% seen once. The source was blood, collected before dendritic cell vaccination. All receptors come from a human donor with glioblastoma. The CDR3 runs from the conserved cysteine through the conserved F or W. Fields, in order: J gene, D gene, V gene, clone size, CDR3 DNA, CDR3 protein. A D gene is named only where the DNA matches it firmly. Part of the rows lack a size; the others show once, few, many or a class for expanded clones.

TRBJ2-3 | - | TRBV5-4 | few | TGTGCCAGCAGCTTAAAGCTAGGGGGTATGGGCACAGATACGCAGTATTTT | CASSLKLGGMGTDTQYF
TRBJ1-5 | - | TRBV5-8 | few | TGTGCCAGCAGCTTCCCAGAGCCCCAGCATTTT | CASSFPEPQHF
TRBJ2-7 | TRBD1 | TRBV5-1 | - | TGCGCCAGCACCGGACAGGGGACCTACGAGCAGTACTTC | CASTGQGTYEQYF
TRBJ1-5 | - | TRBV23-1 | - | TGCGCCAGATGGTATCCGGGGTCCAATCAGCCCCAGCATTTT | CARWYPGSNQPQHF
TRBJ1-5 | - | TRBV27 | - | TGTGCCAGCAGGGCGGGAAGTCAGCCCCAGCATTTT | CASRAGSQPQHF
TRBJ2-3 | TRBD2 | TRBV6-1 | - | TGTGCCACTTCGACTAGCGCAGATACGCAGTATTTT | CATSTSADTQYF
TRBJ2-5 | - | TRBV5-4 | - | TGTGCCAGCAGTTTAGCGGCCCAAGAGACCCAGTACTTC | CASSLAAQETQYF
TRBJ1-5 | - | TRBV6-1 | - | TGTGCCAGCAGCGTTCAGGGTGTCGGACAGCCCCAGCATTTT | CASSVQGVGQPQHF
TRBJ1-2 | - | TRBV6-4 | - | TGTGCCAGCAGTGACTCACCAGGGGAGAGCTATGGCTACACCTTC | CASSDSPGESYGYTF
TRBJ1-2 | TRBD1 | TRBV6-1 | few | TGTGCCAGCAGTACACAGGGGTGGGGTGGCTACACCTTC | CASSTQGWGGYTF
TRBJ1-2 | TRBD1 | TRBV6-1 | - | TGTGCCAGCAGTGAAGGAGGGGGCTTCAACTATGGCTACACCTTC | CASSEGGGFNYGYTF
TRBJ2-1 | - | TRBV20-1 | - | TGCAGTGTCACACAGGGCGTAAAGCAGTTCTTC | CSVTQGVKQFF
TRBJ2-3 | - | TRBV18 | once | TGTGCCAGCTCACCAGGACAGACTTCTTTCACAGATACGCAGTATTTT | CASSPGQTSFTDTQYF
TRBJ1-2 | TRBD1 | TRBV6-5 | once | TGTGCCAGCAGTCTACAGGGGAATGGCTACACCTTC | CASSLQGNGYTF
TRBJ1-5 | - | TRBV19 | - | TGTGCCAGTAGTATCCGGACGGACGCGGGTCAGCCCCAGCATTTT | CASSIRTDAGQPQHF
TRBJ1-6 | - | TRBV5-1 | - | TGCGCCAGCAGCTTGGAGGGGCGTGACTCACCCCTCCACTTT | CASSLEGRDSPLHF
TRBJ1-2 | - | TRBV27 | - | TGTGCCAGCAGTAAGCCGAACTATGGCTACACCTTC | CASSKPNYGYTF
TRBJ1-1 | - | TRBV18 | - | TGTGCCAGCTCACCACCGGCCAGGGGCCCTGAAGCTTTCTTT | CASSPPARGPEAFF
TRBJ1-1 | - | TRBV5-1 | - | TGCGCCAGCAGCTTGGCCACGGGTGTTGAAGCTTTCTTT | CASSLATGVEAFF
TRBJ2-1 | TRBD2 | TRBV5-1 | - | TGCGCCAGCAGCTTGGTACCTCCTCGAGCGGGAGACGATGAGCAGTTCTTC | CASSLVPPRAGDDEQFF
TRBJ2-1 | TRBD2 | TRBV5-6 | - | TGTGCCAGCAGCTACCGGACTAGCGGTAACAATGAGCAGTTCTTC | CASSYRTSGNNEQFF
TRBJ2-1 | - | TRBV5-1 | - | TGCGCCAGCAGCTTGGTAGCGGACCAACCTCGGGGGCAGTTCTTC | CASSLVADQPRGQFF
TRBJ1-1 | TRBD1 | TRBV28 | - | TGTGCCAGCAGTACAGGGGCGTTGAACACTGAAGCTTTCTTT | CASSTGALNTEAFF
TRBJ2-3 | TRBD2 | TRBV28 | - | TGTGCCAGCAGTTTGCCTAGCGGGAAGACAGATACGCAGTATTTT | CASSLPSGKTDTQYF
TRBJ2-2 | - | TRBV5-1 | - | TGCGCCAGCAGCTTGGTCAGGGGGGTGAACACCGGGGAGCTGTTTTTT | CASSLVRGVNTGELFF
TRBJ2-3 | - | TRBV4-2 | few | TGTGCCAGCAGCCAAGATCCTGGAGGAAGCGATCCCAGCACAGATACGCAGTATTTT | CASSQDPGGSDPSTDTQYF
TRBJ1-4 | - | TRBV25-1 | - | TGTGCCAGCAGTGGGGACACCTCGAATGAAAAACTGTTTTTT | CASSGDTSNEKLFF
TRBJ1-1 | TRBD1 | TRBV6-6 | once | TGTGCCAGCAGTTTGGGACAGGGGAGGTTGAACACTGAAGCTTTCTTT | CASSLGQGRLNTEAFF
TRBJ2-1 | - | TRBV6-1 | - | TGTGCCAGCAGACCTCTAGGAAGCTCCTACAATGAGCAGTTCTTC | CASRPLGSSYNEQFF
TRBJ1-1 | TRBD1 | TRBV12-5 | few | TGTGCTAGTGGTTTGATCGACTTCCGGGACAGGGGGCTGAACACTGAAGCTTTCTTT | CASGLIDFRDRGLNTEAFF
TRBJ2-1 | - | TRBV19 | - | TGTGCCAGTAGTAATCCCTCCGCCTACAATGAGCAGTTCTTC | CASSNPSAYNEQFF
TRBJ2-7 | TRBD1 | TRBV18 | few | TGTGCCAGCTCACCATGGGTCCCGGGACAGGGGGATTTGGAGTACTTC | CASSPWVPGQGDLEYF
TRBJ1-2 | TRBD1 | TRBV9 | - | TGTGCCAGCAGCCCCCAGACAGGGAACTATGGCTACACCTTC | CASSPQTGNYGYTF
TRBJ2-6 | - | TRBV30 | - | TGTGCCTGGAGTGGCAGAGGCTTCTCTGGGGCCAACGTCCTGACTTTC | CAWSGRGFSGANVLTF
TRBJ2-5 | TRBD2 | TRBV5-6 | - | TGTGCCAGCAGCTCCTGGGGGGGTCAAGAGACCCAGTACTTC | CASSSWGGQETQYF
TRBJ1-3 | TRBD1 | TRBV7-6 | - | TGTGCCAGCAGCCCCACCGGGACAGGACAGAGCTCTGGAAACACCATATATTTT | CASSPTGTGQSSGNTIYF
TRBJ1-3 | - | TRBV7-2 | - | TGTGCCAGCAGCCGGACAGAGCTCTCTGGAAACACCATATATTTT | CASSRTELSGNTIYF
TRBJ2-2 | TRBD1 | TRBV7-3 | - | TGTGCCAGCAGCTCACCCCCCGGGACAGGGGGTAACACCGGGGAGCTGTTTTTT | CASSSPPGTGGNTGELFF
TRBJ2-1 | TRBD1 | TRBV12-5 | - | TGTGCTAGTGGTGGAACAGGGGAAGGCTACAATGAGCAGTTCTTC | CASGGTGEGYNEQFF
TRBJ1-2 | TRBD1 | TRBV4-1 | - | TGCGCCAGCAGCCAAGGTCTGTTGGGCAGGGGGATAAACTATGGCTACACCTTC | CASSQGLLGRGINYGYTF
TRBJ1-2 | - | TRBV13 | - | TGTGCCAGCAGAAGGTCCGGGGTCGGTGGCTACACCTTC | CASRRSGVGGYTF
TRBJ1-4 | TRBD1 | TRBV7-9 | once | TGTGCCAGCAGCCAGGGACAGAATAATGAAAAACTGTTTTTT | CASSQGQNNEKLFF
TRBJ2-5 | - | TRBV30 | - | TGTGCCTGGAGAGGGGAAGAAACCCAGTACTTC | CAWRGEETQYF
TRBJ2-1 | TRBD2 | TRBV6-5 | - | TGTGCCAGCAGTTACAACGGGGGGAGGAATGAGCAGTTCTTC | CASSYNGGRNEQFF